A single sample is the source of the 5 T cell receptor beta chains below, sequenced in a study of T cell responses to AZD1222 COVID-19 vaccine. The data were produced by immunoSEQ multiplex PCR, yet TCRdb's version contains in-frame clones alone and is incomplete. The sample consists of over 150,000 clones, around 88% of them appearing once. This specimen was peripheral blood, taken 28 days after the second AZD1222 dose. The receptors stem from an adult who received the AZD1222 COVID-19 vaccine.

With regard to this clone: The same CDR3 is also encoded by other DNA sequences in this sample. This chain joins TRBV19 and TRBJ2-6; the D is unclear. Germline values: CDR1 LNHDA, CDR2 SQIVND (reference sequence). V lost 3 bases to trimming and J lost 0 bases, with 6 bases between them. There are 15 residues in the CDR3. The chain's CDR3 is CASSIRRSGANVLTF. The CDR3 DNA reads as TGTGCCAGTAGTATTAGACGCTCTGGGGCCAACGTCCTGACTTTC.

V gene TRBV4-2 combines with J gene TRBJ2-4, with TRBD1 matching over 10 bases. J was trimmed by 0 bases and V by 8 bases; bases with no gene match: 31. Germline V CDR1 and CDR2: LGHNA, YNFKEQ. The CDR3 length is 24 residues. CDR3 coding DNA: TGTGCCAGCTCCCAGCATTTTTTGGGCTTCGGGACAGGGGATCCCTTACTAGCCAAAAACATTCAGTACTTC. It yields the protein CASSQHFLGFGTGDPLLAKNIQYF.

This clone was observed once. The chain is built from TRBV28 and TRBJ1-2; the match to TRBD1 covers 10 bases. Germline V gene data show CDR1 as MDHEN and CDR2 as SYDVKM. The V and J ends lost 7 bases and 2 bases, in that order; junction bases with no gene match: 10. The CDR3 contains 16 residues. CDR3 DNA sequence: TGTGCCAGCATCGCCTTCGGGACAGGGGCAAACTATGGCTACACCTTC. Protein: CASIAFGTGANYGYTF.

This clone was observed a single time. The chain is built from TRBV4-3 and TRBJ1-1; D is unresolved. V lost 1 base and J 1 base, leaving 13 bases between the germline ends. CDR1 is LGHNA and CDR2 is YSLEER in the germline V gene. This CDR3 has 16 residues. The CDR3 is CASSQAPRNGNTEAFF. The CDR3 bases are TGCGCCAGCAGCCAAGCCCCTAGGAACGGGAACACTGAAGCTTTCTTT.

V and J are TRBV24-1 and TRBJ1-6; 7 nucleotides agree with TRBD1. V was clipped by 4 bases and J by 0 bases; unmatched bases: 8. Germline CDR1 KGHDR, CDR2 SFDVKD. The CDR3 sequence is 18 residues long. The CDR3 nucleotides read TGTGCCACCAGTGACTTGGGGACAGCAAGCTCCTATAATTCACCCCTCCACTTT. Amino acids: CATSDLGTASSYNSPLHF.